This T cell receptor beta chain was documented in a study of breast tumors, draining lymph nodes, adjacent tissues. Study results and caveats: Compared with lymph nodes, tumors were less diverse; compared with nontumor tissue, more.

TCRdb re-analysed the multiplex PCR reads in MiXCR, keeping a single row per CDR3 protein. There are 75,000 to 100,000 distinct CDR3 sequences in the sample; approximately 20% occur only once, and about 2.5% lies in the top ten. There are many counts of this clonotype. Antigen unknown. Axillary draining lymph nodes of breast cancer patients supplied the node samples. CDR3 length equals 14 residues. Germline V gene sequence: CDR1 DFQATT, CDR2 SNEGSKA (reference sequence). V trimming: 2 bases; J trimming: 8 bases; junction bases outside the gene matches: 9. The chain is built from TRBV20-1 and TRBJ2-3, with 8 positions matching TRBD2. The receptor comes from a female donor with breast cancer. Some clones in this sample may be carry-over from other donors' samples. The sequenced sample was axillary lymph node tissue. CDR3 amino acids: CSARQSSGSSTQYF. The CDR3 DNA sequence: TGCAGTGCTAGACAGTCTAGCGGGTCATCTACGCAGTATTTT.